These T cell receptor beta chains were read from a single sample in a study of CD8 T cells in Susac syndrome. TCRdb passed the immunoSEQ multiplex PCR reads through MiXCR, listing each CDR3 protein once. Found here are some 200,000 distinct CDR3 sequences, roughly 90% of them singletons; the top ten hold about 0.1%. What was sequenced was CD4+ T cells from PBMCs. These receptors originate from a human donor with Susac syndrome. The CDR3 runs from the conserved cysteine through the conserved F or W. A D gene is named only where the DNA matches it firmly. Some rows have no size entry. The others give once, few or many, or a class for an expanded clone.

J gene	V gene	clone size	D gene	CDR3 DNA	CDR3 protein
TRBJ2-7	TRBV20-1	.	.	TGCAGTGCTAGAGGTCAAACTGGCTCCTACGAGCAGTACTTC	CSARGQTGSYEQYF
TRBJ2-1	TRBV12-3/TRBV12-4	once	.	TGTGCCAGCAGCAGAATACAGGTGTTGCTCCTCAATGAGCAGTTCTTC	CASSRIQVLLLNEQFF
TRBJ1-1	TRBV28	.	.	TGTGCCAGCAGTTCCCTTGGGGCGGGAAACACTGAAGCTTTCTTT	CASSSLGAGNTEAFF
TRBJ1-2	TRBV28	.	.	TGTGCCAGCGGCCCAGCCTCCTATGGCTACACCTTC	CASGPASYGYTF
TRBJ1-1	TRBV12-3/TRBV12-4	.	.	TGTGCCAGCAGTTTAGCGCTGCCAGTGCCTTTCTTT	CASSLALPVPFF
TRBJ2-7	TRBV24-1	once	TRBD1	TGTGCCAGTTTGGACAGGCCCTACGAGCAGTACTTC	CASLDRPYEQYF
TRBJ2-1	TRBV9	.	.	TGTGCCAGCAGCGTAGATCCCTACGGCTACAATGAGCAGTTCTTC	CASSVDPYGYNEQFF
TRBJ1-1	TRBV14	.	.	TGTGCCAGCAGCCAAGATCGGTGGGACACCTACACTGAAGCTTTCTTT	CASSQDRWDTYTEAFF
TRBJ2-3	TRBV19	.	TRBD2	TGTGCCAGTAGTAGGACTAGCGGTAACACAGATACGCAGTATTTT	CASSRTSGNTDTQYF
TRBJ2-4	TRBV10-3	.	.	TGTGCCATCAGTGGCGGTGAAAACATTCAGTACTTC	CAISGGENIQYF
TRBJ1-5	TRBV6-5	.	.	TGTGCCAGCAGTTATGGCCGAAATCAGCCCCAGCATTTT	CASSYGRNQPQHF
TRBJ1-1	TRBV18	.	TRBD1	TGTGCCAGCTCGGACAGGGCCACTGAAGCTTTCTTT	CASSDRATEAFF
TRBJ1-5	TRBV6-2/TRBV6-3	.	TRBD1	TGTGCCAGCAGTTACTTGGACAGGGTGGGGAGCAATCAGCCCCAGCATTTT	CASSYLDRVGSNQPQHF
TRBJ2-3	TRBV3-1	.	.	TGTGCCAGCAGCCAAGGGGGATACACAGATACGCAGTATTTT	CASSQGGYTDTQYF
TRBJ1-5	TRBV19	.	.	TGTGCCAGTAACCCGGGGTGGAATCAGCCCCAGCATTTT	CASNPGWNQPQHF
TRBJ1-2	TRBV2	.	TRBD1	TGTGCCAGCAGTAGGCAACCGACAGGGGCCGGTGGCTACACCTTC	CASSRQPTGAGGYTF
TRBJ1-2	TRBV2	.	.	TGTGCCAGCAGTGCGGCCAGCGGGTGGGATGGCTACACCTTC	CASSAASGWDGYTF
TRBJ2-3	TRBV4-1	.	.	TGCGCCAGCAGCCAAGGACGGGCCCCCGGGGATACGCAGTATTTT	CASSQGRAPGDTQYF
TRBJ2-7	TRBV7-9	.	.	TGTGCCAGCAGCTTACCGGGGGTTTACGAGCAGTACTTC	CASSLPGVYEQYF
TRBJ2-7	TRBV10-2	.	.	TGCGCCAGCAGTAACGTCCCAGACTACGAGCAGTACTTC	CASSNVPDYEQYF
TRBJ2-7	TRBV18	.	.	TGTGCCAGCTCACCAGGGTTCAACAGCCTGTACGAGCAGTACTTC	CASSPGFNSLYEQYF
TRBJ1-1	TRBV5-1	.	TRBD1	TGCGCCAGCAACTGGGGACAGGGGAACACTGAAGCTTTCTTT	CASNWGQGNTEAFF